The entry below describes one T cell receptor (beta chain). Its antigen is not known. The data stem from a study of T cell clones after liver transplantation. For the study at large: Draws occurred before transplant, before withdrawal, and after complete or failed withdrawal.

CDR1 is LNHDA, CDR2 SQIVND, per germline (reference sequence). V was clipped by 0 bases and J by 6 bases, with 12 bases between them. The CDR3 length is 15 residues. Sequencing was performed with immunoSEQ multiplex PCR; in TCRdb, only in-frame clones are kept and a portion is missing. The data contain about 50,000 clones, roughly 70% of them seen just once; the ten biggest clones take up over 9.5%. The study's findings and limits: Circulating graft-donor-reactive CD4 TCRbeta sequences fell significantly post-transplant in 5 of 8 subjects.

The chain uses TRBV19 and TRBJ1-5, with unresolved D. The input for sequencing was CD4+ T cells from blood, taken around 54 months after liver transplant. This TCR derives from a human patient who received a liver transplant. Part of the T cell pool may stem from the graft donor. CDR3 nucleotides: TGTGCCAGTAGTATAGATAGTCCTTGGGCTCAGCCCCAGCATTTT. As protein: CASSIDSPWAQPQHF.